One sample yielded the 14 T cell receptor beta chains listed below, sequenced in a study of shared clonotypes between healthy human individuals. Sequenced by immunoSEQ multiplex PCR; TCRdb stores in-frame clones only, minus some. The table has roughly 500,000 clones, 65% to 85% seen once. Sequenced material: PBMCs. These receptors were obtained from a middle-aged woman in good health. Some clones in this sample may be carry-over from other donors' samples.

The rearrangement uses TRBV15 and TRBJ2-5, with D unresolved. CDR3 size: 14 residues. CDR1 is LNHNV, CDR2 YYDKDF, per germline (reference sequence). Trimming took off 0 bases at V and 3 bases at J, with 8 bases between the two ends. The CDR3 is CATSRDRPEETQYF. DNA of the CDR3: TGTGCCACCAGCAGAGATCGACCAGAAGAGACCCAGTACTTC. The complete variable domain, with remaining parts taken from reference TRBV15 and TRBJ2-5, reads DAMVIQNPRYQVTQFGKPVTLSCSQTLNHNVMYWYQQKSSQAPKLLFHYYDKDFNNEADTPDNFQSRRPNTSFCFLDIRSPGLGDTAMYLCATSRDRPEETQYFGPGTRLLVL.

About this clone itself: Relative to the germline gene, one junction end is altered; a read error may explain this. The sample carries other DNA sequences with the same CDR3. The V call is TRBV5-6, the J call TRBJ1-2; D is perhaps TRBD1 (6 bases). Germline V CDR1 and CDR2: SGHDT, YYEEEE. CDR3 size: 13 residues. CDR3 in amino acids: CASSFLQGYGYTF. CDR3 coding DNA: TGTGCCAGCAGCTTCTTACAGGGCTATGGCTACACTTTT. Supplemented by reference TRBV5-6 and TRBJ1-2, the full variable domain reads DAGVTQSPTHLIKTRGQQVTLRCSPKSGHDTVSWYQQALGQGPQFIFQYYEEEERQRGNFPDRFSGHQFPNYSSELNVNALLLGDSALYLCASSFLQGYGYTFGSGTRLTVV.

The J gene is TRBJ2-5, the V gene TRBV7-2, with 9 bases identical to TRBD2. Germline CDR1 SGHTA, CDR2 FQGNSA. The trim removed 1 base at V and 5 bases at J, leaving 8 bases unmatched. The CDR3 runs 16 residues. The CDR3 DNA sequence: TGTGCCAGCAGCTTAGGTATAGCGGGAGAGTGGGAGACCCAGTACTTC. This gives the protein CASSLGIAGEWETQYF.

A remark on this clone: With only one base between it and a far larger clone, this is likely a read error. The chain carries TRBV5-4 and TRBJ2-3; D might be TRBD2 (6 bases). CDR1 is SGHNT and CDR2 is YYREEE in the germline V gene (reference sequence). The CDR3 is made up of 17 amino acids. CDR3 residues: CASNLARTGVWADTQYF. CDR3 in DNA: TGTGCCAGCAACTTGGCTCGAACGGGAGTGTGGGCAGATACGCAGTATTTT.

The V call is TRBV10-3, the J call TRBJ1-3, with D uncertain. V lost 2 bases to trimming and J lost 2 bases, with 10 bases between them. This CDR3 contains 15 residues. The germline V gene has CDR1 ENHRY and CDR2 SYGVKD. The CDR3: CAISEDGTPGNTIYF. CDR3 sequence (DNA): TGTGCCATCAGTGAGGACGGAACCCCTGGAAACACCATATATTTT.

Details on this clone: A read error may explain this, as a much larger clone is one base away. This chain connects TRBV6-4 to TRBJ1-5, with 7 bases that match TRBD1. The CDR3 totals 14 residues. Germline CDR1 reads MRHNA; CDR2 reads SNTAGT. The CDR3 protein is CVSSPTGSNQPQHF. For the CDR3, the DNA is TGTGTCAGCAGCCCGACAGGGAGCAATCAGCCCCAGCATTTT.

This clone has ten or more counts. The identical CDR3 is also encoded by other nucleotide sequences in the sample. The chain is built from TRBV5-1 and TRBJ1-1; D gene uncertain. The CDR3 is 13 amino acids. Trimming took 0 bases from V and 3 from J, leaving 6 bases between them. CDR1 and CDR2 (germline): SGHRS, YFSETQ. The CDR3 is CASSLAGYTEAFF. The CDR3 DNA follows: TGCGCCAGCAGCTTGGCAGGTTACACTGAAGCTTTCTTT. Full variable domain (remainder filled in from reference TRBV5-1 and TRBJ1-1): KAGVTQTPRYLIKTRGQQVTLSCSPISGHRSVSWYQQTPGQGLQFLFEYFSETQRNKGNFPGRFSGRQFSNSRSEMNVSTLELGDSALYLCASSLAGYTEAFFGQGTRLTVV.

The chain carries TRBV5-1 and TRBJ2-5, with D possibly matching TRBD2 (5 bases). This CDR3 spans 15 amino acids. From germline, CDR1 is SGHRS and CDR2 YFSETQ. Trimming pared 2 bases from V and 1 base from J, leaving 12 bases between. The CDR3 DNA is TGCGCCAGCAGCTTTGGCGGAGGCGGCCAAGAGACCCAGTACTTC. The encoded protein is CASSFGGGGQETQYF.

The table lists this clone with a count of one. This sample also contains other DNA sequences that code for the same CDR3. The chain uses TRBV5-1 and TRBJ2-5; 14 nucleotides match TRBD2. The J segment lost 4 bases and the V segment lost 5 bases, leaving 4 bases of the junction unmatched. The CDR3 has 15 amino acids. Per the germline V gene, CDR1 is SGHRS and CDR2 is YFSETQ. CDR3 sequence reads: CASSFGLAGGETQYF. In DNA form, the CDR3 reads TGCGCCAGCAGTTTCGGACTAGCGGGAGGAGAGACCCAGTACTTC.

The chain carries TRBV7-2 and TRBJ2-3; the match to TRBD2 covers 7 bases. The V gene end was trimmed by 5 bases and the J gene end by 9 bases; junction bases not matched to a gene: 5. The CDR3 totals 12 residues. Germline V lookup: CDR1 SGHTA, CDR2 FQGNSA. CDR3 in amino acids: CASSPTSDTQYF. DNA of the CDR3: TGTGCCAGCAGCCCCACTAGCGACACGCAGTATTTT.

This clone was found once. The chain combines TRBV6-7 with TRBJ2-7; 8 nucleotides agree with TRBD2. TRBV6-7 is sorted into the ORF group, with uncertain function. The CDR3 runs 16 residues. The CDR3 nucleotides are TGTCCCCCAGGTGGCCAGCGGGAGATTTGGCCCTACGAGCAGTACTTC. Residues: CPPGGQREIWPYEQYF.

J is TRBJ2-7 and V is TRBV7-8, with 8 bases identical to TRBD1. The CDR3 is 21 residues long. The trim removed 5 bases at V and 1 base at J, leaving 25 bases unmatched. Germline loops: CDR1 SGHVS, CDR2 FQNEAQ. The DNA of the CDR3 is TGTGCCAGCAGCCCACAAGTCCCGGGACAGGCTTACGAGTTTCCATCCTACGAGCAGTACTTC. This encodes CASSPQVPGQAYEFPSYEQYF.

CDR3 residues: CASSLAWTGGSEQYF. CDR3 bases: TGTGCCAGCAGCTTAGCGTGGACAGGGGGGTCCGAGCAGTACTTC. V and J are TRBV7-6 and TRBJ2-7, with 10 bases aligning to TRBD1. Trimming removed 0 bases from V and 6 bases from J; junction bases left unmatched: 5. Germline V gives CDR1 SGHVS, CDR2 FNYEAQ. The CDR3 loop spans 15 amino acids.

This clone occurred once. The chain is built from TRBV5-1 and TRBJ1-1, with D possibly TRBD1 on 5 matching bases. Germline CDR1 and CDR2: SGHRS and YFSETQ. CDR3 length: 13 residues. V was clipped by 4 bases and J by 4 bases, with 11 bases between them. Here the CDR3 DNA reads TGCGCCAGCAGCACCCCAGGGTTCACTGAAGCTTTCTTT. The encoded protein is CASSTPGFTEAFF.